The rows below give T cell receptor beta chains drawn from one sample of a study of blood T cell repertoires in COVID-19. Some clones are missing from TCRdb's copy, which holds only in-frame ones; the method was immunoSEQ multiplex PCR. The sample records roughly 170,000 clones, about four fifths being singletons. The source material was peripheral blood. These receptors originate from a woman aged 55-69 years with COVID-19, enrolled during active disease. Each CDR3 is given with its conserved first and last residue. D genes are given only for firm matches. Clone size appears in some rows only: once, few, many, or a class for an expanded clone.

TRBJ2-7 NA NA TRBV5-6 CASSRVGGPRTGAGSEQYF TGTGCCAGCAGCCGTGTGGGGGGACCTAGAACAGGGGCCGGATCCGAGCAGTACTTC
TRBJ2-3 NA NA TRBV7-3 CASGLTDTQYF TGTGCCAGCGGGCTCACCGATACGCAGTATTTT
TRBJ1-5 NA TRBD1 TRBV19 CASGPTGGRQPQHF TGTGCCAGTGGGCCTACAGGGGGCAGACAGCCCCAGCATTTT
TRBJ1-4 NA NA TRBV6-2/TRBV6-3 CASRPTGTGLEKLFF TGTGCCAGCAGGCCTACAGGGACGGGCCTCGAAAAACTGTTTTTT
TRBJ2-5 NA NA TRBV2 CASSADYQETQYF TGTGCCAGCAGTGCGGACTACCAAGAGACCCAGTACTTC
TRBJ2-1 NA TRBD1 TRBV24-1 CATSERDRPTFEQFF TGTGCCACCAGTGAAAGGGACAGACCAACATTTGAGCAGTTCTTC
TRBJ2-5 few NA TRBV19 CASSTTGGAETQYF TGTGCCAGTAGTACAACAGGGGGGGCAGAGACCCAGTACTTC
TRBJ2-1 NA TRBD1 TRBV19 CASSRIQQGGEQFF TGTGCCAGTAGTCGCATTCAACAGGGGGGCGAGCAGTTCTTC
TRBJ2-5 NA NA TRBV6-1 CASSETLLGPETQYF TGTGCCAGCAGTGAAACTCTACTAGGGCCTGAGACCCAGTACTTC
TRBJ2-3 NA NA TRBV6-4 CASSLAVTDTQYF TGTGCCAGCAGTTTAGCGGTCACAGATACGCAGTATTTT
TRBJ2-7 NA NA TRBV6-2/TRBV6-3 CASSYSGGQSSYEQYF TGTGCCAGCAGTTACTCGGGGGGGCAGAGCTCCTACGAGCAGTACTTC
TRBJ2-7 NA NA TRBV6-5 CASSTGPSYEQYF TGTGCCAGCAGCACTGGGCCGTCCTACGAGCAGTACTTC
TRBJ1-5 NA NA TRBV29-1 CSAFTAGNQPQHF TGCAGCGCTTTTACCGCAGGCAATCAGCCCCAGCATTTT
TRBJ1-1 NA TRBD1 TRBV5-1 CASSLEDRGTEAFF TGCGCCAGCAGCTTGGAAGACAGGGGTACTGAAGCTTTCTTT
TRBJ2-1 few TRBD2 TRBV6-2/TRBV6-3 CASTPGLAGTSSYNEQFF TGTGCCAGCACCCCGGGACTAGCGGGTACGAGCTCCTACAATGAGCAGTTCTTC
TRBJ1-6 once NA TRBV20-1 CSARDSSTLHF TGCAGTGCTAGGGACAGTTCGACCCTCCACTTT
TRBJ2-1 NA NA TRBV7-9 CASSLRRGRSYNEQFF TGTGCCAGCAGCTTGAGACGGGGTCGCTCCTACAATGAGCAGTTCTTC
TRBJ1-5 few TRBD1 TRBV16 CASSHRDRALNQPQHF TGTGCCAGCAGCCACCGGGACAGGGCACTAAATCAGCCCCAGCATTTT
TRBJ1-1 NA TRBD1 TRBV18 CASSPNGQGADTEAFF TGTGCCAGCTCACCAAACGGACAGGGGGCTGACACTGAAGCTTTCTTT
TRBJ1-2 once NA TRBV20-1 CSGSVGGFYTF TGCAGTGGAAGTGTGGGGGGTTTCTACACCTTC
TRBJ2-2 NA TRBD2 TRBV4-2 CASSQASSGREVGELFF TGTGCCAGCAGCCAAGCGTCTAGCGGGAGGGAGGTCGGGGAGCTGTTTTTT
TRBJ2-3 NA TRBD2 TRBV30 CAWNFKGLAGRTDTQYF TGTGCCTGGAACTTTAAGGGACTAGCGGGTCGAACAGATACGCAGTATTTT
TRBJ2-2 once NA TRBV3-1/TRBV3-2 CASSQDHGGRELFF TGTGCCAGCAGCCAAGATCATGGCGGGAGGGAGCTGTTTTTT
TRBJ2-7 NA TRBD1 TRBV28 CASSYPARTGDSYEQYF TGTGCCAGCAGTTACCCCGCGCGGACAGGGGACTCCTACGAGCAGTACTTC
TRBJ1-6 NA NA TRBV7-2 CASSLGVNSPLHF TGTGCCAGCAGCTTGGGCGTTAATTCACCCCTCCACTTT
TRBJ1-1 NA NA TRBV7-9 CASSLSRNTEAFF TGTGCCAGCAGCTTATCCAGAAACACTGAAGCTTTCTTT
TRBJ2-7 NA TRBD2 TRBV29-1 CSVGGVSAQYF TGCAGCGTGGGAGGGGTATCTGCGCAGTACTTC
TRBJ2-2 NA TRBD1 TRBV9 CASSRDRPGTGELFF TGTGCCAGCAGCAGGGACAGGCCTGGCACCGGGGAGCTGTTTTTT
TRBJ1-6 many TRBD1 TRBV9 CASSGGDSHNSPLHF TGTGCCAGCAGCGGGGGGGACAGTCATAATTCACCCCTCCACTTT
TRBJ1-1 NA NA TRBV4-1 CASSQERWRIEAFF TGCGCCAGCAGCCAAGAGAGATGGCGGATTGAAGCTTTCTTT
TRBJ1-4 few NA TRBV7-2 CASSLESTNEKLFF TGTGCCAGCAGCCTGGAGTCAACTAATGAAAAACTGTTTTTT